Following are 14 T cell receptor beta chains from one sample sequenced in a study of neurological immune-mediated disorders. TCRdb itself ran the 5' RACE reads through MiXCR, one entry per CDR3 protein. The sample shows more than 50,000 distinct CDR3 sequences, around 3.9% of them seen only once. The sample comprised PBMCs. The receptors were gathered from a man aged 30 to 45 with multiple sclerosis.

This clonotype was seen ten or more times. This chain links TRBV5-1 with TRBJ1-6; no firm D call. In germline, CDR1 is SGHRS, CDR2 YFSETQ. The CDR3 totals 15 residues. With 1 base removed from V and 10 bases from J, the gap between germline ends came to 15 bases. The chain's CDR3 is CASSLKGGEGSPLHF. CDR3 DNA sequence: TGCGCCAGCAGCTTGAAGGGTGGCGAAGGGTCACCCCTCCACTTT.

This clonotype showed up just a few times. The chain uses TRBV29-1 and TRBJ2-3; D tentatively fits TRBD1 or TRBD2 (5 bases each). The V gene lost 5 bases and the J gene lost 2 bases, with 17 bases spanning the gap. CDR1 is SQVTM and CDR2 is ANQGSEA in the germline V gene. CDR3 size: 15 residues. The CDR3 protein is CSVLGGTRTTDTQYF. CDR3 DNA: TGCAGCGTTCTGGGTGGGACCCGAACCACAGATACGCAGTATTTT.

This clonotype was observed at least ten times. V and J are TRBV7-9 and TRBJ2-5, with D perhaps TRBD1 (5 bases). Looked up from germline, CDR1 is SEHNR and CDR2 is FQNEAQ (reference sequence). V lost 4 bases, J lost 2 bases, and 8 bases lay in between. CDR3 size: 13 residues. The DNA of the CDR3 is TGTGCCAGCAGCTGGGGCCTTCAAGAGACCCAGTACTTC. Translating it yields CASSWGLQETQYF.

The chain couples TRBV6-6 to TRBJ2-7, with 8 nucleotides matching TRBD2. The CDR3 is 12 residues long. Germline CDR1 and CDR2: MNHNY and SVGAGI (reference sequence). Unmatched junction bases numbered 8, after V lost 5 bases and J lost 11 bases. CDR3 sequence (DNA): TGTGCCAGCAGTCAAACTAGCGGAGATAAGTACTTC. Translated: CASSQTSGDKYF.

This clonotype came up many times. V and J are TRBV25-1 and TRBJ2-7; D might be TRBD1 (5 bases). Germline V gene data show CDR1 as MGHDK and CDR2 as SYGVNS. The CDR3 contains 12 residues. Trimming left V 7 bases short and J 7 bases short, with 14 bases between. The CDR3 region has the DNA TGTGCCAGCACCACCCAGGGTAATGAGCAGTACTTC. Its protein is CASTTQGNEQYF.

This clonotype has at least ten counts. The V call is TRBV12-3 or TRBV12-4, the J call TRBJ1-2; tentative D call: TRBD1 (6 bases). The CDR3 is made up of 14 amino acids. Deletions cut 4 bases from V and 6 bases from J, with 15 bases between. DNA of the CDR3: TGTGCCAGCAGTTCCACAGGGATTGCGGATGGCTACACCTTC. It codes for CASSSTGIADGYTF.

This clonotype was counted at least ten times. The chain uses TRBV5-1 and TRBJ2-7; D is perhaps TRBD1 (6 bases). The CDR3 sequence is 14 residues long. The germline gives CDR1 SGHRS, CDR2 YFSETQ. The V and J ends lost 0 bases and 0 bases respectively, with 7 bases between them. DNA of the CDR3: TGCGCCAGCAGCTTGGAGGGGGACTCCTACGAGCAGTACTTC. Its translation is CASSLEGDSYEQYF.

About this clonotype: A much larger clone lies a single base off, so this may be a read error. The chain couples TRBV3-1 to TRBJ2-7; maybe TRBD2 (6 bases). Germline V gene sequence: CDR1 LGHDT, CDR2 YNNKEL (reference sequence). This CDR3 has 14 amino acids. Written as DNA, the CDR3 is TGTACCAGCAGCCAAGACTTAGCGGACTACGAGCAGTACTTC. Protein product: CTSSQDLADYEQYF.

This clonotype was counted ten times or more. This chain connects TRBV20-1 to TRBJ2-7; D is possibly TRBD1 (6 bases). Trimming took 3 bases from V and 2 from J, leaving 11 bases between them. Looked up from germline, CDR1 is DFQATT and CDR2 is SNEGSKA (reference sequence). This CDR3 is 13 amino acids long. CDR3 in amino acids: CSARGDTPYEQYF. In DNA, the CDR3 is TGCAGTGCTAGGGGGGACACCCCCTACGAGCAGTACTTC.

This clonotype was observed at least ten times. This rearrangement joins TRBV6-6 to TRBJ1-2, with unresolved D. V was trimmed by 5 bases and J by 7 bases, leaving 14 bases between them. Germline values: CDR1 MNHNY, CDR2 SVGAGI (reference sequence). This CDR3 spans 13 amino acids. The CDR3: CASSNAASSGYTF. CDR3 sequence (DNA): TGTGCCAGCAGTAACGCGGCCAGTAGTGGCTACACCTTC.

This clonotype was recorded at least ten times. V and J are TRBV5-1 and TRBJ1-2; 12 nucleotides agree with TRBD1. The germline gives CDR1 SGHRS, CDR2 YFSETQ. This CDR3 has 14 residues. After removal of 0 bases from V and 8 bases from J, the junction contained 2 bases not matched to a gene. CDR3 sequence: CASSLAGTGGGYTF. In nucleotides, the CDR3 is TGCGCCAGCAGCTTGGCCGGGACAGGGGGCGGCTACACCTTC.

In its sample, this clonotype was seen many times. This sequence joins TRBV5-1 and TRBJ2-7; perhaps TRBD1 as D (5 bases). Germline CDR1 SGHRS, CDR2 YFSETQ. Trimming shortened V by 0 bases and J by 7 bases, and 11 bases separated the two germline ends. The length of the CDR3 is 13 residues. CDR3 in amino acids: CASSLESGWEQYF. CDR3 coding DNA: TGCGCCAGCAGCTTGGAGTCAGGGTGGGAGCAGTACTTC.

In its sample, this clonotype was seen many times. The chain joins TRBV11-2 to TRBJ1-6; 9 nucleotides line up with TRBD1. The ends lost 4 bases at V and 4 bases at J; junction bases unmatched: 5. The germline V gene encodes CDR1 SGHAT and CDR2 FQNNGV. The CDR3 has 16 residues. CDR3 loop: CASSSYDRGYNSPLHF. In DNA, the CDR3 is TGTGCCAGCAGCTCCTATGACAGGGGGTATAATTCACCCCTCCACTTT.

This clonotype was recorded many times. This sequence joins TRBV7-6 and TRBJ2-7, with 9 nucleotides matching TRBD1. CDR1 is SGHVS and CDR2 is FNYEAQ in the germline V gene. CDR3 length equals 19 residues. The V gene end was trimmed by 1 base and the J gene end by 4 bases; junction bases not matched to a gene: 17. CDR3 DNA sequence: TGTGCCAGCAGCTTAGGGACTCGGAGGGACAGGGATTCGGGATACGAGCAGTACTTC. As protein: CASSLGTRRDRDSGYEQYF.